This is a list of T cell receptor beta chains from one sample in a study of blood T cell repertoires in COVID-19. The method was immunoSEQ multiplex PCR; TCRdb's version includes in-frame clones alone and lacks a portion of them. The sample consists of 150,000 or so clones, 70% to 80% of them appearing once. Sequenced input: peripheral blood. The receptor set was obtained from a woman aged 55-70 years with COVID-19, enrolled during active disease. Both conserved end residues are part of each CDR3. The D gene is left open where the match is weak. Rows give clone size only sometimes, using once, few, many, or a class for an expanded clone.

15 TRBJ2-1 once . TRBV5-4 CASSLGGTSYNEQFF TGTGCCAGCAGCTTGGGCGGGACCTCCTACAATGAGCAGTTCTTC
15 TRBJ2-3 . TRBD2 TRBV15 CATASAGVVADTQYF TGTGCCACCGCCTCCGCGGGAGTAGTGGCAGATACGCAGTATTTT
14 TRBJ2-7 . TRBD2 TRBV10-3 CAIKAGGSTDEQYF TGTGCCATCAAAGCGGGAGGTAGTACGGACGAGCAGTACTTC
15 TRBJ1-3 . . TRBV6-2/TRBV6-3 CASSTRGSGGNTIYF TGTGCCAGCAGTACCCGGGGGTCTGGCGGAAACACCATATATTTT
13 TRBJ2-7 many . TRBV7-9 CASSLQASYEQYF TGTGCCAGCAGCTTACAAGCTTCCTACGAGCAGTACTTC
14 TRBJ2-3 . . TRBV5-5 CASSVTPGRDTQYF TGTGCCAGCAGCGTAACACCGGGGAGGGATACGCAGTATTTT
17 TRBJ1-2 . . TRBV14 CASSQSLWTTGNYGYTF TGTGCCAGCAGCCAGTCCCTATGGACGACGGGAAACTATGGCTACACCTTC
15 TRBJ2-1 once TRBD1 TRBV11-3 CASSLVGQGAEEQFF TGTGCCAGCAGCTTAGTGGGACAGGGGGCTGAGGAGCAGTTCTTC
14 TRBJ1-1 . . TRBV7-9 CASSLQGRNTEAFF TGTGCCAGCAGCTTACAGGGGCGGAACACTGAAGCTTTCTTT
12 TRBJ2-3 few . TRBV6-5 CASSSRLDTQYF TGTGCCAGCAGTTCCCGTCTCGATACGCAGTATTTT
13 TRBJ1-1 . . TRBV7-2 CASSLTENTEAFF TGTGCCAGCAGCCTGACAGAGAACACTGAAGCTTTCTTT
14 TRBJ2-5 . . TRBV5-1 CASSSQGLQETQYF TGCGCCAGCAGCTCGCAGGGGCTCCAAGAGACCCAGTACTTC
14 TRBJ2-7 few TRBD2 TRBV30 CAWSVAGGSNEQYF TGTGCCTGGAGTGTAGCGGGAGGGTCCAACGAGCAGTACTTC
13 TRBJ1-2 . . TRBV7-9 CAILPGLGSGYTF TGTGCCATTCTTCCGGGACTAGGATCTGGCTACACCTTC
12 TRBJ1-1 few . TRBV28 CASSPGFTEAFF TGTGCCAGCAGTCCCGGTTTTACTGAAGCTTTCTTT
13 TRBJ1-2 once . TRBV4-3 CASSQGPTYGYTF TGCGCCAGCAGCCAAGGGCCCACCTATGGCTACACCTTC
13 TRBJ2-3 . . TRBV3-1/TRBV3-2 CASSQSRTDTQYF TGTGCCAGCAGTCAGTCCCGCACAGATACGCAGTATTTT
16 TRBJ2-3 once . TRBV6-4 CASSDVTTLSTDTQYF TGTGCCAGCAGTGACGTGACTACCCTTAGCACAGATACGCAGTATTTT
17 TRBJ2-5 few . TRBV4-3 CASSQDGQALYQETQYF TGCGCCAGCAGCCAAGATGGCCAGGCCCTGTACCAAGAGACCCAGTACTTC